This is a list of T cell receptor beta chains from one sample in a study of siplizumab effects on memory and regulatory T cells. TCRdb's table, derived via immunoSEQ multiplex PCR, lists solely in-frame clones and lacks some. The sample holds roughly 100,000 clones, 93% seen once. The sequenced sample was Tregs sorted from blood. Receptors originate from a human donor in good health. CDR3s leave out the opening cysteine and the closing phenylalanine or tryptophan. Only part of the rows carry a size: once, few, many, or a class if the clone is expanded.

CDR3 protein,V gene,clone size,J gene
ASSTGQGWGGYT,TRBV19,-,TRBJ1-2
ASSLFTSTDTQY,TRBV7-9,-,TRBJ2-3
AWTLRGGTRQNTEAF,TRBV30,-,TRBJ1-1
ASSLGLRGTEAF,TRBV5-6,-,TRBJ1-1
ASSIQGQDEQY,TRBV11-3,-,TRBJ2-7
ASSYSLYEQY,TRBV6-6,once,TRBJ2-7
ASRRTGENTEAF,TRBV6-5,-,TRBJ1-1
ASSLRDRNMNTEAF,TRBV18,-,TRBJ1-1
SAANYNEQF,TRBV20-1,-,TRBJ2-1
ASSTGTSGTYNEQF,TRBV9,-,TRBJ2-1
ASSDRGTGELF,TRBV2,once,TRBJ2-2
ASSLGARATGELF,TRBV5-1,-,TRBJ2-2
SVRGHRDRVDSGELF,TRBV29-1,-,TRBJ2-2
ASRAPTGGYGYT,TRBV6-5,-,TRBJ1-2
ASSEAGRATNYGYT,TRBV2,-,TRBJ1-2
ASSLDGSSYNEQF,TRBV7-3,-,TRBJ2-1
ASSHGSGGALLDTQY,TRBV9,-,TRBJ2-3
ASSRTSGITDTQY,TRBV7-3,-,TRBJ2-3
ASSVGASNTGELF,TRBV9,-,TRBJ2-2
ASSPGGSKSEQY,TRBV5-4,-,TRBJ2-7
ASSPRQARQPQH,TRBV18,-,TRBJ1-5
ASGLTGDLEQY,TRBV6-5,-,TRBJ2-7
ASSYLGTSEQY,TRBV6-6,-,TRBJ2-7
ASSLGRTGIYNEQF,TRBV7-2,-,TRBJ2-1
ASSHIRGQLYGYT,TRBV13,-,TRBJ1-2
ASRIMQDTQY,TRBV6-6,-,TRBJ2-3
ASSIDRSEGNEQF,TRBV19,-,TRBJ2-1
ASSEWGRGGAEAF,TRBV6-1,-,TRBJ1-1
ASSAGTDPQETQY,TRBV6-1,-,TRBJ2-5
ASSLVTPGIQY,TRBV11-3,-,TRBJ2-4
ASSFVSGELTEAF,TRBV5-1,-,TRBJ1-1
ASSPVTVAYEQY,TRBV7-8,-,TRBJ2-7
ASSEHSLSYNEQF,TRBV9,-,TRBJ2-1
ASSPTGFYEQY,TRBV19,-,TRBJ2-7
AWSATPGATLH,TRBV30,-,TRBJ1-6
ASGAQILTLAGASYNEQF,TRBV12-5,-,TRBJ2-1
ASSRTGDPVEAF,TRBV5-1,-,TRBJ1-1
ASTSGTAYNEQF,TRBV5-4,-,TRBJ2-1
ASSSKGGRTYNEQF,TRBV19,-,TRBJ2-1
ASSPSARETDTQY,TRBV5-1,-,TRBJ2-3